A single sample is the source of the 16 T cell receptor beta chains below, sequenced in a study of cytomegalovirus exposure and HLA in healthy donors. The primer mix had 60 Vbeta and 13 Jbeta primers. The repertoire was sequenced with immunoSEQ multiplex PCR; TCRdb's copy has only in-frame clones and lacks some. Found here are about 170,000 clones, 82% of them singletons; the top ten hold less than 2%. Sequencing input: PBMCs. The receptors derive from a male donor in good health and CMV-seronegative.

The rearrangement joins TRBV19 to TRBJ1-5; D remains ambiguous. V was shortened by 10 bases and J by 7 bases, with 14 bases between the two germline ends. The CDR3 consists of 12 residues. CDR1 LNHDA and CDR2 SQIVND come from the germline V gene (reference sequence). CDR3 sequence: CATKAGDQPQHF. DNA for the CDR3: TGTGCCACCAAAGCGGGCGACCAGCCCCAGCATTTT.

The chain uses TRBV4-1 and TRBJ1-6; perhaps TRBD1 as D (6 bases). The CDR3 extends over 18 amino acids. V was shortened by 1 base and J by 7 bases, with 20 bases between the two germline ends. CDR1 MGHRA and CDR2 YSYEKL come from the germline V gene. CDR3: CASSQGAGERLWNSPLHF. CDR3 DNA: TGCGCCAGCAGCCAAGGTGCAGGGGAACGACTATGGAATTCACCCCTCCACTTT.

The genes are TRBV6-5 and TRBJ2-2; TRBD2 might be the D (6 bases). V was clipped by 6 bases and J by 8 bases, with 16 bases between them. The CDR3 runs to 14 residues. Germline V lookup: CDR1 MNHEY, CDR2 SVGAGI. The CDR3 DNA follows: TGTGCCAGCAGCCTACCCGCGGGAACAGGGGAGCTGTTTTTT. Protein sequence: CASSLPAGTGELFF.

V gene TRBV18 combines with J gene TRBJ2-7; 11 positions match TRBD2. V lost 6 bases, J lost 7 bases, and 11 bases stayed unmatched. The CDR3 is 15 amino acids. CDR1 is KGHSH and CDR2 is LQKENI in the germline V gene. Written as DNA, the CDR3 is TGTGCCAGCTCCCCGTTAGCGGGAGGGCCTCGAGAGCAGTACTTC. This encodes CASSPLAGGPREQYF.

This clone appeared a single time. The chain recombines TRBV29-1 with TRBJ1-2; TRBD1 aligns across 7 bases. CDR3 size: 14 residues. The germline V gene encodes CDR1 SQVTM and CDR2 ANQGSEA. Trimming at V came to 5 bases and at J to 2 bases, leaving 8 bases not matched to a gene. In DNA, the CDR3 is TGCAGCGTTACCAGCTCGACAGGGAACTATGGCTACACCTTC. Protein sequence: CSVTSSTGNYGYTF.

V is TRBV19 and J is TRBJ2-7; 9 nucleotides align to TRBD1. After removal of 6 bases from V and 2 bases from J, the junction contained 5 bases not matched to a gene. This CDR3 has 14 residues. Germline V lookup: CDR1 LNHDA, CDR2 SQIVND (reference sequence). The CDR3 DNA reads TGTGCCAGTAGACCGGGACAGGGACCCTACGAGCAGTACTTC. This gives the protein CASRPGQGPYEQYF.

Of note for this clone: In the same sample, other DNA sequences code for this CDR3. The chain joins TRBV6-1 to TRBJ2-5, with 11 bases aligning to TRBD2. The CDR3 sequence is 15 residues long. J was trimmed by 1 base and V by 2 bases; bases with no gene match: 0. Per germline, CDR1 MNHNS and CDR2 SASEGT. The CDR3 DNA sequence: TGTGCCAGCAGTGAACTAGCGGGGGGCCAAGAGACCCAGTACTTC. Translating gives CASSELAGGQETQYF.

V usage is TRBV7-9 and J usage is TRBJ1-4, with 7 bases fitting TRBD1. V was clipped by 2 bases and J by 4 bases; unmatched bases: 4. Germline values: CDR1 SEHNR, CDR2 FQNEAQ (reference sequence). The CDR3 covers 15 residues. Here the CDR3 reads CASSLRGQNNEKLFF. CDR3 nucleotides: TGTGCCAGCAGCTTAAGGGGACAGAATAATGAAAAACTGTTTTTT.

The chain recombines TRBV6-5 with TRBJ2-2; no clear D gene. CDR1 MNHEY and CDR2 SVGAGI come from the germline V gene. V lost 8 bases, J lost 5 bases, and 9 bases lay in between. The CDR3 has 12 residues. The CDR3 reads CASSLRTGELFF. Here the CDR3 DNA reads TGTGCCAGCTCTTTGCGGACCGGGGAGCTGTTTTTT.

The rearrangement uses TRBV6-5 and TRBJ1-6; D is perhaps TRBD1 (5 bases). Trimming cost V 1 base and J 7 bases, with 11 bases left between them. The CDR3 runs 15 residues. Germline V CDR1 and CDR2: MNHEY, SVGAGI. CDR3 amino acids: CASSYFSGKNSPLHF. The CDR3 region has the DNA TGTGCCAGCAGTTACTTTTCAGGGAAGAATTCACCCCTCCACTTT.

The chain uses TRBV14 and TRBJ2-7; TRBD2 agrees at 9 bases. The CDR3 is 15 amino acids. V shed 1 base, J shed 4 bases, and the junction held 5 bases outside the gene matches. CDR1 is SGHDN and CDR2 is FVKESK in the germline V gene. The CDR3 reads CASSQGAGGVYEQYF. Here the CDR3 DNA reads TGTGCCAGCAGCCAAGGAGCGGGAGGTGTGTACGAGCAGTACTTC.

This chain connects TRBV27 to TRBJ1-2; TRBD1 matches 7 bases. This CDR3 comprises 17 residues. V shed 4 bases and J 6 bases; nucleotides not matched to a gene: 17. Germline V gene data show CDR1 as MNHEY and CDR2 as SMNVEV (reference sequence). CDR3: CASSSTYSTGRRDGYTF. The CDR3 region has the DNA TGTGCCAGCAGTTCGACCTACTCGACAGGGCGTCGCGATGGCTACACCTTC.

The chain combines TRBV6-5 with TRBJ1-2, with D perhaps TRBD1 (6 bases). The CDR3 is made up of 15 amino acids. V lost 5 bases and J 6 bases, leaving 19 bases between the germline ends. Germline loops: CDR1 MNHEY, CDR2 SVGAGI. The CDR3: CASSKGGGKFHGYTF. In DNA form, the CDR3 reads TGTGCCAGCAGTAAGGGGGGGGGAAAATTTCATGGCTACACCTTC.

This chain joins TRBV7-9 and TRBJ2-7, with D perhaps matching TRBD1 (6 bases). The CDR3 totals 15 residues. V gave up 5 bases and J gave up 3 bases, with 17 bases separating them. Germline CDR1 reads SEHNR; CDR2 reads FQNEAQ (reference sequence). CDR3 sequence reads: CASSPRTANFYEQYF. The CDR3 nucleotides are TGTGCCAGCAGCCCCCGGACAGCGAATTTCTACGAGCAGTACTTC.

V is TRBV4-2 and J is TRBJ1-5; D remains ambiguous. Germline CDR1 reads LGHNA; CDR2 reads YNFKEQ. CDR3 size: 15 residues. The V gene lost 0 bases and the J gene lost 1 base, with 7 bases spanning the gap. CDR3 amino acids: CASSQEDWSNQPQHF. The CDR3 bases are TGTGCCAGCAGCCAAGAGGACTGGAGCAATCAGCCCCAGCATTTT.

In this sample, this clone turned up a few times. This chain connects TRBV4-3 to TRBJ2-1, with 8 bases that match TRBD2. V dropped 4 bases and J dropped 0; count of bases not matched to a gene: 11. This CDR3 has 18 amino acids. Germline CDR1 reads LGHNA; CDR2 reads YSLEER. The CDR3 sequence is CASSPDPPSGGSYNEQFF. The CDR3 DNA reads TGCGCCAGCAGCCCCGACCCCCCCAGCGGGGGCTCCTACAATGAGCAGTTCTTC.